The rows below give T cell receptor beta chains drawn from one sample of a study of T cell repertoires in cytomegalovirus infection. TCRdb used MiXCR to reprocess the reads, holding one entry per CDR3 protein. The repertoire holds roughly 280,000 distinct CDR3 sequences, with 22% as singletons. No antigen has been identified for these receptors. The input for sequencing was cultured PBMCs, taken from culture after CMV antigen stimulation. The receptors shown here come from a human donor in good health (CMV status not recorded). Some clones in this sample may be carry-over from other donors' samples. The CDR3 runs from the conserved cysteine through the conserved F or W. D genes are given only for firm matches. Expanded clones get a size class; other rows say once, few or many, or leave the size out.

D,J,V,size,CDR3,DNA
.,TRBJ1-4,TRBV7-2,.,CASGPRGWEKLFF,TGTGCCAGCGGGCCTAGGGGTTGGGAAAAACTGTTTTTT
TRBD2,TRBJ2-4,TRBV7-8,.,CASTPQREYRNIQYF,TGTGCCAGCACCCCCCAGCGGGAGTATCGGAACATTCAGTACTTC
TRBD2,TRBJ2-1,TRBV7-2,few,CASSLAGTSGSSYNEQFF,TGTGCCAGCAGCTTAGCCGGGACTAGCGGTTCCTCCTACAATGAGCAGTTCTTC
.,TRBJ1-5,TRBV27,many,CASRSGNQPQHF,TGTGCCAGCAGATCAGGGAATCAGCCCCAGCATTTT
.,TRBJ1-5,TRBV7-9,.,CASTPTREVQPQHF,TGTGCCAGCACCCCCACTCGGGAAGTTCAGCCCCAGCATTTT
.,TRBJ2-7,TRBV7-3,many,CASSLTDSRSEQYF,TGTGCCAGCAGCTTAACGGACAGCCGAAGCGAGCAGTACTTC
.,TRBJ2-1,TRBV12-3/TRBV12-4,.,CASSPRVGGPYNEQFF,TGTGCCAGCAGTCCGAGGGTGGGAGGACCCTACAATGAGCAGTTCTTC
TRBD1,TRBJ2-5,TRBV11-3,.,CASSVTSGGRETQYF,TGTGCCAGCAGCGTAACGTCAGGGGGCAGGGAGACCCAGTACTTC
TRBD1,TRBJ1-2,TRBV7-9,many,CASSLAGGGYGYTF,TGTGCCAGCAGCTTAGCAGGGGGCGGCTATGGCTACACCTTC
TRBD1,TRBJ2-1,TRBV6-1,many,CASSSPGQGYNEQFF,TGTGCCAGCAGTTCCCCGGGACAGGGGTACAATGAGCAGTTCTTC
.,TRBJ1-1,TRBV27,few,CARIGPMDTEAFF,TGTGCCAGGATCGGCCCGATGGACACTGAAGCTTTCTTT
TRBD1,TRBJ2-1,TRBV11-2,many,CASSYPRQGAYEQFF,TGTGCCAGCAGCTACCCTAGACAGGGGGCGTATGAGCAGTTCTTC
TRBD1,TRBJ1-3,TRBV12-5,.,CASGADRSGNTIYF,TGTGCTAGTGGCGCGGACAGGTCTGGAAACACCATATATTTT
.,TRBJ1-5,TRBV6-1,few,CASSEASNQPQHF,TGTGCCAGCAGTGAAGCCAGTAATCAGCCCCAGCATTTT
TRBD2,TRBJ2-3,TRBV7-8,many,CASSWGGNSLGTQYF,TGTGCCAGCAGCTGGGGGGGGAATAGCTTGGGTACGCAGTATTTT
.,TRBJ2-1,TRBV7-2,.,CASSPGLINNEQFF,TGTGCCAGCAGCCCCGGACTTATTAACAATGAGCAGTTCTTC
.,TRBJ1-4,TRBV7-2,few,CASSRDVTDEKLFF,TGTGCCAGCAGCAGGGACGTGACGGATGAAAAACTGTTTTTT
TRBD1,TRBJ2-1,TRBV7-3,few,CASSLLGQGPFEQFF,TGTGCCAGCAGCTTATTGGGACAGGGCCCTTTTGAGCAGTTCTTC
TRBD2,TRBJ2-1,TRBV6-2/TRBV6-3,.,CASSLAGGTNEQFF,TGTGCCAGCAGTCTAGCGGGAGGTACCAATGAGCAGTTCTTC
TRBD2,TRBJ2-3,TRBV7-2,many,CASSLVPAGVVDTQYF,TGTGCCAGCAGCTTAGTTCCAGCGGGAGTGGTAGATACGCAGTATTTT
.,TRBJ2-1,TRBV19,.,CASSPTSGVHEQFF,TGTGCCAGTAGTCCCACCTCGGGCGTCCATGAGCAGTTCTTC
TRBD1,TRBJ1-1,TRBV7-6,.,CASKPGQGGIGTEAFF,TGTGCCAGCAAACCGGGACAGGGAGGGATTGGCACTGAAGCTTTCTTT
.,TRBJ2-1,TRBV11-2,.,CASSTGTVTGGEQFF,TGTGCCAGCAGCACCGGGACTGTTACGGGTGGTGAGCAGTTCTTC
TRBD2,TRBJ2-2,TRBV11-3,.,CASSLALAVTGELFF,TGTGCCAGCAGCTTAGCTCTAGCGGTGACCGGGGAGCTGTTTTTT
.,TRBJ1-5,TRBV7-2,few,CASSLVTGGGPPQHF,TGTGCCAGCAGCTTAGTTACGGGTGGAGGACCGCCCCAGCATTTT
.,TRBJ2-7,TRBV28,.,CASSIRQSYEQYF,TGTGCCAGCAGCATAAGACAGTCCTACGAGCAGTACTTC
.,TRBJ1-1,TRBV28,many,CASSLPGPRPAFF,TGTGCCAGCAGTTTACCAGGGCCCCGACCGGCTTTCTTT